Presented here are 3 T cell receptor beta chains from one specimen sequenced in a study of post-analysis software for immune sequencing data. The study's findings and limits: About 5 TRBV segments (TRBV5-6, TRBV5-1 and TRBV20-1 among them) occurred more frequently in patients than in controls.

These receptors have no known antigen. Every TCR beta cDNA library bore unique molecular identifiers. TCRdb redid the calling of the PCR reads with MiXCR, one entry per CDR3 protein. The sample contains about 540,000 distinct CDR3 sequences, around 31% of which appear only once. The sequencing input was blood. The receptors come from a girl aged 2-17 years with multiple sclerosis.

The chain uses TRBV20-1 and TRBJ2-1; either TRBD1 or TRBD2 may supply D (5 bases each). Between the trimmed V and J ends, which lost 7 bases and 8 bases, there was a span of 18 bases. The CDR3 sequence is 13 residues long. Germline V lookup: CDR1 DFQATT, CDR2 SNEGSKA (reference sequence). In DNA, the CDR3 is TGCAGTGTTCCCAGGGAGAGCTTCGATGAGCAGTTCTTC. It specifies CSVPRESFDEQFF.

The chain carries TRBV7-6 and TRBJ2-1, with TRBD1 matching 9 bases. Germline assignment: CDR1 SGHVS and CDR2 FNYEAQ. V trimming: 3 bases; J trimming: 6 bases; junction bases outside the gene matches: 9. The CDR3 totals 16 residues. CDR3 protein: CASSFLDRGAANEQFF. Written as DNA, the CDR3 is TGTGCCAGCAGCTTTCTCGACAGGGGGGCGGCCAATGAGCAGTTCTTC.

The chain uses TRBV5-6 and TRBJ2-3; TRBD1 agrees at 8 bases. The junction had 10 bases not matched to a gene; V was cut back by 6 bases and J by 7 bases. Germline assignment: CDR1 SGHDT and CDR2 YYEEEE. CDR3 length: 14 amino acids. The CDR3 DNA reads TGTGCCAGCACCCACGGGACAGGACTTTATACGCAGTATTTT. As protein: CASTHGTGLYTQYF.